The clone carrying this T cell receptor beta chain has at least ten counts. Its cognate antigen is unknown. These data belong to a study of T-cell reconstitution after alpha-beta-depleted transplantation in children. With 5 bases clipped from V and 0 bases from J, the junction kept 2 bases outside the gene matches. CDR3 length equals 17 residues. Preparation of the TCRbeta library involved a method that used unique molecular identifiers. TCRdb called the PCR reads again in MiXCR, with one record for every CDR3 protein. The sample holds roughly 120,000 distinct CDR3 sequences, approximately 10% seen once. Study-wide points: Reports say that about two months after transplant, the alpha-beta T cells came out of several hundred graft clones that had expanded. The main origin of T-cell counts and diversity one year after transplant was newly produced T cells.

The chain carries TRBV12-3 or TRBV12-4 and TRBJ2-1; 15 positions match TRBD2. This clonotype was sampled from a boy aged 2 to 10 with acute lymphoblastic leukemia, due to receive a stem cell transplant. The sample here was PBMCs, taken before TCRalphabeta/CD19-depleted stem cell transplant. As DNA, the CDR3 is TGTGCCAGCAGTCCGGGACTAGCGGGGGGCTCCTACAATGAGCAGTTCTTC. It translates to CASSPGLAGGSYNEQFF.